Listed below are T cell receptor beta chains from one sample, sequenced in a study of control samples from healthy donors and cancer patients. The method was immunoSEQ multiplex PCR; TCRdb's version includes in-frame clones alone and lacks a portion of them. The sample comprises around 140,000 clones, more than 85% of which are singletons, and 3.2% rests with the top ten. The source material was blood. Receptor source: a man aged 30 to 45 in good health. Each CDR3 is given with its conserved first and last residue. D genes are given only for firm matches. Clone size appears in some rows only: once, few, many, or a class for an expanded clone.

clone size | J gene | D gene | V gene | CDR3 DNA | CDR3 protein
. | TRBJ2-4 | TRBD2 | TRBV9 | TGTGCCAGCAGCGAAGGGACTAGCGGGGGACTTCCCAACATTCAGTACTTC | CASSEGTSGGLPNIQYF
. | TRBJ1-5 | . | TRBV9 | TGTGCCAGCAGCGTAGATCTTAGCAATCAGCCCCAGCATTTT | CASSVDLSNQPQHF
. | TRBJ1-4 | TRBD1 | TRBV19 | TGTGCCAGTAGCCTCATTCTGACAGGGATGAATGAAAAACTGTTTTTT | CASSLILTGMNEKLFF
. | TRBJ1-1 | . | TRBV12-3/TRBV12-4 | TGTGCCAGCAGTTCCGAGGACAGACTTGAAGCTTTCTTT | CASSSEDRLEAFF
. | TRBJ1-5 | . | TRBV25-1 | TGTGCCAGCAGTGAATCACGTGGAATCGGCAATCAGCCCCAGCATTTT | CASSESRGIGNQPQHF
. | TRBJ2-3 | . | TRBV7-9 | TGTGCCAGCAGCGGAACGGCCAGCACAGATACGCAGTATTTT | CASSGTASTDTQYF
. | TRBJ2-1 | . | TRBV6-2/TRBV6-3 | TGTGCCAGCAGTAGATTAGGAGGTTGGGATGAGCAGTTCTTC | CASSRLGGWDEQFF
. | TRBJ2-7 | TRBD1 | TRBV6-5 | TGTGCCAGCAGAGACAGGGGATTACGGGAGCAGTACTTC | CASRDRGLREQYF
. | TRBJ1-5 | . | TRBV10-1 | TGCGCCAGCAGTGAGTTGGGGGTTGATCAGCCCCAGCATTTT | CASSELGVDQPQHF
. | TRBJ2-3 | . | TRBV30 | TGTGCCTGGAGTGTTAGGGCTAGCGTGATCACAGATACGCAGTATTTT | CAWSVRASVITDTQYF
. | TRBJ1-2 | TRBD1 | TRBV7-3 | TGTGCCAGCAGCTTGGACAGGGGGAAGGTCTATGGCTACACCTTC | CASSLDRGKVYGYTF
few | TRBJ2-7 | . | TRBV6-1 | TGTGCCAGCAGTGAAGCGGGGCAGTCCTACGAGCAGTACTTC | CASSEAGQSYEQYF
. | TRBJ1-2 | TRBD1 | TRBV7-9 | TGTGCCAGCAGCCAAACCCGGACAGGGGTGGATTATGGCTACACCTTC | CASSQTRTGVDYGYTF
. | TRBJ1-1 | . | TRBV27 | TGTGCCAGCAGTTTATCGGATCGGGAAACTGAAGCTTTCTTT | CASSLSDRETEAFF
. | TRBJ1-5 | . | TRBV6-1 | TGTGCCAGCAGTGAGTCTTGGAACAATCAGCCCCAGCATTTT | CASSESWNNQPQHF
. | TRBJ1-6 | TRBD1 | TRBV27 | TGTGCCAGCACCTTAACAGGGGTGATGGGTTCACCCCTCCACTTT | CASTLTGVMGSPLHF
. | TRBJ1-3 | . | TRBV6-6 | TGTGCCATCCTCAGTAGGACCTCTGGAAACACCATATATTTT | CAILSRTSGNTIYF
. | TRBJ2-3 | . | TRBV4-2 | TGTGCCAGCAGCCCAGCCGGCCGTACAGATACGCAGTATTTT | CASSPAGRTDTQYF
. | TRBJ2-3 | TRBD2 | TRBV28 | TGTGCCAGCAGTTCTAGCGGGACCCCAAGGGCAGATACGCAGTATTTT | CASSSSGTPRADTQYF
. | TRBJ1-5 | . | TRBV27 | TGTGCCAGCAGTTTGTCTCAGGGTATACGGCCCCAGCATTTT | CASSLSQGIRPQHF
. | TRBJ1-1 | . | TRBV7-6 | TGTGCCAGCAGCGGGGGCCAAAACACTGAAGCTTTCTTT | CASSGGQNTEAFF
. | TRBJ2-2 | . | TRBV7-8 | TGTGCCAGCAGCTTAGGAACATCGAACACCGGGGAGCTGTTTTTT | CASSLGTSNTGELFF
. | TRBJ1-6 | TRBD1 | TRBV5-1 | TGCGCCAGCAGGAGACAGGGGGCGGATAATTCACCCCTCCACTTT | CASRRQGADNSPLHF
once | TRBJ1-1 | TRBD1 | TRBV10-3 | TGTGCCATCAGTGAGGGGACAGGGATAACTTTCTTT | CAISEGTGITFF
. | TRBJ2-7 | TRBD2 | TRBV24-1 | TGTGCCACCAGTGACCCCCTGGCTAGCGGGGGAACGGACGAGCAGTACTTC | CATSDPLASGGTDEQYF
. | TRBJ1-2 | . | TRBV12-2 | TGTGCAAGTCGAAATGGGGGCAGTAACTATGGCTACACCTTC | CASRNGGSNYGYTF
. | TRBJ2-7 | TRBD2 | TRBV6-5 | TGTGCCAGCATGCTAGCGGGGGGGCTTGAGCAGTACTTC | CASMLAGGLEQYF
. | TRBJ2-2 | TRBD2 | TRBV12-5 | TGTGCTAGTGGTTTGGCTAGCGGGGGGTCCACCACCGGGGAGCTGTTTTTT | CASGLASGGSTTGELFF
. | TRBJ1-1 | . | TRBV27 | TGTGCCAGCAGTCTTACTGGACAGAACACTGAAGCTTTCTTT | CASSLTGQNTEAFF
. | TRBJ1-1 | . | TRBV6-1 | TGTGCCAGCAGTGATTCAGGGAGCATAGCTGAAGCTTTCTTT | CASSDSGSIAEAFF
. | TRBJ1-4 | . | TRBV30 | TGTGCCTGGAGTGTAGTTGTGTGGGAAAAACTGTTTTTT | CAWSVVVWEKLFF